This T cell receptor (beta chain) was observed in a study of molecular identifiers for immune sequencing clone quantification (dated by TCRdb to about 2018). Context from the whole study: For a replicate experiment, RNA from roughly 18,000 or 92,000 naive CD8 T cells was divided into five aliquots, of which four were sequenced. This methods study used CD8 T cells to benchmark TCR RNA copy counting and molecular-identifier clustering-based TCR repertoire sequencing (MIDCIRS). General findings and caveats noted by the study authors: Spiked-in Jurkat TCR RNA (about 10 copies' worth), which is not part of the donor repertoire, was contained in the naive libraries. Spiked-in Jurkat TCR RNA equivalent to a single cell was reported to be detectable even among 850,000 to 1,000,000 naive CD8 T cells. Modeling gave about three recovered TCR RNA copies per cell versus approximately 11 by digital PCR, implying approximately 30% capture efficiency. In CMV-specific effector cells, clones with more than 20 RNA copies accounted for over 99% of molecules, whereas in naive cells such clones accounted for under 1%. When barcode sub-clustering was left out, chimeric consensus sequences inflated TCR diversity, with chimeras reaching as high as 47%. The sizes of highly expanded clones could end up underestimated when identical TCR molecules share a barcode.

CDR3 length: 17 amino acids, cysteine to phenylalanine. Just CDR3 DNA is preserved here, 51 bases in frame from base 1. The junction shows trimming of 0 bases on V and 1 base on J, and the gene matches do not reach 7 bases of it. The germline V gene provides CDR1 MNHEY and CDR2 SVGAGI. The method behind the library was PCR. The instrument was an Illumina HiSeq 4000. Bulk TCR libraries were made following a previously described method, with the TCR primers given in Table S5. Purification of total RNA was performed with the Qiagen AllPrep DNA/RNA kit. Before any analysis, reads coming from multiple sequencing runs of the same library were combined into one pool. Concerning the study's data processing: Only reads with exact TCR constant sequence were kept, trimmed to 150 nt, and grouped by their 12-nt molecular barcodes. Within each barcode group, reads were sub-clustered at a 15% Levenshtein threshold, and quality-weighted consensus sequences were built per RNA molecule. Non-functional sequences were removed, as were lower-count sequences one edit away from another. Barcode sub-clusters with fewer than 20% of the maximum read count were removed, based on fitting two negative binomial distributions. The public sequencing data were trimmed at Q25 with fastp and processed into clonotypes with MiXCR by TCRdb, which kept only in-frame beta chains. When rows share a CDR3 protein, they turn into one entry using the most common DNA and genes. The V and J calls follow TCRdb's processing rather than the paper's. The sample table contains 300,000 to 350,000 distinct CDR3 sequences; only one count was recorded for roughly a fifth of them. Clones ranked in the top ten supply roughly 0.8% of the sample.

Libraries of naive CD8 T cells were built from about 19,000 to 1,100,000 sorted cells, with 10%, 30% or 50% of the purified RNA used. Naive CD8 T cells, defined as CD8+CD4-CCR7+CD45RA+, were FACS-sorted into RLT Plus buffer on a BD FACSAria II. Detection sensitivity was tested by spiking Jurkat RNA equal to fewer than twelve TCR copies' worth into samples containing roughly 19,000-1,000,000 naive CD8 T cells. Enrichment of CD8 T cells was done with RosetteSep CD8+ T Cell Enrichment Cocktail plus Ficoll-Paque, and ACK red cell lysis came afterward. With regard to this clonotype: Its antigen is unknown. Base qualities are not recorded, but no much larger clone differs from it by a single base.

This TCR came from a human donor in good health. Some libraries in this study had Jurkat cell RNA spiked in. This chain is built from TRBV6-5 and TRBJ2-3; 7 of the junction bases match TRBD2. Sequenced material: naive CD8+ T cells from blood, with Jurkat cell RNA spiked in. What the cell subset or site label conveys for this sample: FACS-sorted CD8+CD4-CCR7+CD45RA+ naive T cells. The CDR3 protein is CASSYSILGLGTDTQYF. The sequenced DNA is TGTGCCAGCAGTTACTCGATTTTAGGACTAGGCACAGATACGCAGTATTTT.